This passage covers 29 T cell receptor beta chains from one sample sequenced in a study of T cell changes during pregnancy in multiple sclerosis (dated by TCRdb to 2018 to 2020). Libraries were made using the immunoSEQ multiplex PCR assay. As stored in TCRdb, this immuneACCESS dataset retains in-frame rearrangements with V and J assigned. A fraction of the clones does not appear; measured against another copy, unresolved V genes explain less than half of the discrepancy, and the remainder lacks a known reason. This sample comprises about 77,000 clones, over 75% of them detected only once. 1.5% to 2% of the sample belongs to the ten largest clones. Sample: peripheral blood, taken before pregnancy. Receptor source: a female donor with multiple sclerosis, enrolled in a pregnancy study.

This sequence joins TRBV30 and TRBJ2-3; 7 nucleotides match TRBD2. The J segment lost 4 bases and the V segment lost 5 bases, leaving 6 bases of the junction unmatched. The length of the CDR3 is 13 residues. Germline CDR1 is GTSNPN and CDR2 is SVGIG (reference sequence). The CDR3 reads CAWGFRGADTQYF. As DNA, the CDR3 is TGTGCCTGGGGGTTCCGGGGGGCAGATACGCAGTATTTT.

The chain couples TRBV6-1 to TRBJ2-2, with 8 nucleotides matching TRBD2. This CDR3 spans 15 amino acids. V was pared by 7 bases and J by 6 bases, with 10 bases of the junction left unmatched. Germline-derived CDR1 and CDR2 are MNHNS and SASEGT. CDR3 nucleotides: TGTGCCAGCAAGCGGGGGACCGGGGAAGCCGGGGAGCTGTTTTTT. Protein product: CASKRGTGEAGELFF.

The chain links TRBV6-4 to TRBJ1-2; 8 nucleotides align to TRBD1. This CDR3 is 13 amino acids long. The trim removed 6 bases at V and 5 bases at J, leaving 5 bases unmatched. Germline V gene lookup returns CDR1 MRHNA and CDR2 SNTAGT. The CDR3 sequence is CASRGQGAYGYTF. CDR3 DNA: TGTGCCAGCAGAGGACAGGGCGCTTATGGCTACACCTTC.

The chain joins TRBV5-5 to TRBJ1-5, with 7 bases aligning to TRBD1. The CDR3 is made up of 14 amino acids. The J segment lost 7 bases and the V segment lost 2 bases, leaving 6 bases of the junction unmatched. In germline, CDR1 is SGHKS, CDR2 YYEKEE (reference sequence). This CDR3 reads CASSFMAGGQPQHF. As DNA, the CDR3 is TGTGCCAGCAGCTTTATGGCAGGGGGGCAGCCCCAGCATTTT.

The rearrangement links TRBV28 to TRBJ2-5; TRBD1 aligns across 8 bases. The CDR3 covers 15 residues. Germline V gene data show CDR1 as MDHEN and CDR2 as SYDVKM. After removal of 1 base from V and 2 bases from J, the junction contained 3 bases not matched to a gene. CDR3 bases: TGTGCCAGCAGTTTATCGACAGGGGAGCAAGAGACCCAGTACTTC. Translation: CASSLSTGEQETQYF.

This clone was observed once. This chain uses TRBV4-1 with TRBJ1-1; a possible D gene is TRBD1 (6 bases). Germline V lookup: CDR1 MGHRA, CDR2 YSYEKL. Trimming stripped 5 bases from V and 3 bases from J, with 13 bases between. The CDR3 contains 14 residues. The CDR3 region is CASSITGSHTEAFF. In DNA, the CDR3 is TGCGCCAGCAGCATAACAGGGAGCCACACTGAAGCTTTCTTT.

The CDR3 is CAISEGGSKETQYF. As DNA, the CDR3 is TGTGCCATCAGTGAGGGGGGGAGCAAGGAGACCCAGTACTTC. The rearrangement links TRBV10-3 to TRBJ2-5; D might be TRBD2 (6 bases). CDR1 ENHRY and CDR2 SYGVKD come from the germline V gene. CDR3 length: 14 residues. Trimming pared 2 bases from V and 5 bases from J, leaving 12 bases between.

This clone was recorded once. This rearrangement joins TRBV27 to TRBJ2-7; the match to TRBD1 covers 8 bases. The CDR3 contains 14 residues. CDR1 MNHEY and CDR2 SMNVEV come from the germline V gene (reference sequence). V lost 6 bases and J lost 3; bases outside the gene matches: 7. In DNA form, the CDR3 reads TGTGCCAGCAGCCAACGGACAGGGAGCTACGAGCAGTACTTC. Translation: CASSQRTGSYEQYF.

The chain recombines TRBV18 with TRBJ1-2; TRBD1 matches 7 bases. V shed 2 bases and J 2 bases; nucleotides not matched to a gene: 5. Looked up from germline, CDR1 is KGHSH and CDR2 is LQKENI. The CDR3 runs 15 residues. CDR3 in amino acids: CASSPSAGGNYGYTF. The CDR3 coding sequence is TGTGCCAGCTCACCATCGGCAGGGGGGAACTATGGCTACACCTTC.

The V and J genes are TRBV10-2 and TRBJ1-1; D gene ambiguous. Trimming stripped 6 bases from V and 7 bases from J, with 9 bases between. CDR3 size: 11 residues. Germline CDR1 WSHSY, CDR2 SAAADI. CDR3 nucleotides: TGCGCCAGCAGGCGGCGAAGTGAAGCTTTCTTT. It is translated as CASRRRSEAFF.

The chain is built from TRBV11-2 and TRBJ1-1; 10 bases line up with TRBD1. V dropped 4 bases and J dropped 1; count of bases not matched to a gene: 3. Germline V lookup: CDR1 SGHAT, CDR2 FQNNGV. The CDR3 consists of 15 residues. The CDR3 reads CASSWGQGTNTEAFF. For the CDR3, the DNA is TGTGCCAGCAGCTGGGGACAGGGGACGAACACTGAAGCTTTCTTT.

The CDR3 nucleotides read TGTGCCAGCACCCCTGGAGGGACCACTGAAGCTTTCTTT. Translated: CASTPGGTTEAFF. This chain links TRBV9 with TRBJ1-1, with TRBD1 as a possible D gene (5 bases). The CDR3 consists of 13 residues. Germline-derived CDR1 and CDR2 are SGDLS and YYNGEE. V dropped 6 bases and J dropped 4 bases, with 13 bases sitting between them. The whole variable domain, remainder taken from reference TRBV9 and TRBJ1-1, is DSGVTQTPKHLITATGQRVTLRCSPRSGDLSVYWYQQSLDQGLQFLIQYYNGEERAKGNILERFSAQQFPDLHSELNLSSLELGDSALYFCASTPGGTTEAFFGQGTRLTVV.

CDR3 loop: CAIRQEGAGGYTF. CDR3 nucleotide sequence: TGTGCCATCAGGCAAGAGGGGGCGGGCGGCTACACCTTC. The genes are TRBV10-3 and TRBJ1-2; 7 bases agree with TRBD1. There are 13 residues in the CDR3. The germline CDR1 and CDR2 sequences are ENHRY and SYGVKD. V lost 6 bases to trimming and J lost 8 bases; unmatched junction nucleotides: 9.

The J gene is TRBJ2-1, the V gene TRBV14; D is uncertain. The CDR3 contains 15 residues. The germline gives CDR1 SGHDN, CDR2 FVKESK. V was pared by 4 bases and J by 0 bases, with 10 bases between. The CDR3 nucleotides are TGTGCCAGCAGCCTCACTTTCCGCTCCTACAATGAGCAGTTCTTC. Translated, it gives CASSLTFRSYNEQFF.

The chain carries TRBV27 and TRBJ1-5; tentative D call: TRBD1 (6 bases). Trimming pared 5 bases from V and 7 bases from J, leaving 21 bases between. Germline V lookup: CDR1 MNHEY, CDR2 SMNVEV (reference sequence). The CDR3 covers 16 residues. The CDR3 is CASSPLRWQGHQPQHF. The CDR3 DNA is TGTGCCAGCAGTCCCCTGAGGTGGCAGGGGCACCAGCCCCAGCATTTT.

The rearrangement uses TRBV10-3 and TRBJ2-7; D might be TRBD1 (6 bases). The V end was cut by 7 bases, the J end by 3 bases, with 13 bases between. CDR3 length: 13 amino acids. Germline assignment: CDR1 ENHRY and CDR2 SYGVKD. CDR3: CAIITDRIYEQYF. In DNA form, the CDR3 reads TGTGCCATCATTACTGACAGGATCTACGAGCAGTACTTC.

This clone occurred once. The V and J genes are TRBV10-3 and TRBJ1-1; 7 positions match TRBD1. The CDR3 covers 13 residues. V trimming: 11 bases; J trimming: 1 base; junction bases outside the gene matches: 7. From germline, CDR1 is ENHRY and CDR2 SYGVKD. This chain's CDR3 is CAFRTGWNTEAFF. The CDR3 DNA sequence: TGTGCCTTTCGGACAGGCTGGAACACTGAAGCTTTCTTT.

The chain has TRBV15 and TRBJ2-7; D perhaps matches TRBD1 (6 bases). V lost 1 base to trimming and J lost 0 bases, with 10 bases between them. CDR3 length equals 15 residues. CDR1 LNHNV and CDR2 YYDKDF come from the germline V gene (reference sequence). DNA for the CDR3: TGTGCCACCAGCAGAGTTCGGACAGCCTCCTACGAGCAGTACTTC. Encoded protein: CATSRVRTASYEQYF.

In its sample, this clone is medium-sized. The chain employs TRBV4-2 and TRBJ1-6, with 7 bases aligning to TRBD1. The germline gives CDR1 LGHNA, CDR2 YNFKEQ. The J segment lost 5 bases and the V segment lost 6 bases, leaving 4 bases of the junction unmatched. This CDR3 is 14 amino acids long. The CDR3 sequence is CASRSTGDNSPLHF. CDR3 in DNA: TGTGCCAGCAGATCCACAGGGGATAATTCACCCCTCCACTTT.

V is TRBV11-2 and J is TRBJ1-1; no definite D call. Trimming removed 8 bases at V and 1 base at J, with 14 bases between. CDR1 is SGHAT and CDR2 is FQNNGV in the germline V gene. This CDR3 spans 14 amino acids. The CDR3 DNA is TGTGCCAGCCATCTCTGGAGGAGGAACACTGAAGCTTTCTTT. Protein: CASHLWRRNTEAFF.

V usage is TRBV5-8 and J usage is TRBJ1-1; the D gene is possibly TRBD1 (6 bases). This CDR3 has 18 amino acids. The V gene lost 1 base and the J gene lost 1 base, with 20 bases spanning the gap. The V gene's germline CDR1 is SGHTS and CDR2 YDEGEE. The CDR3 DNA reads as TGTGCCAGCAGCTTGCCGTCTACAGGGTGGAAGGGGAACACTGAAGCTTTCTTT. It is translated as CASSLPSTGWKGNTEAFF.

This clone was recorded once. The chain links TRBV7-2 to TRBJ1-3; a weak D match, TRBD1 (5 bases). CDR1 and CDR2 from the germline V gene are SGHTA and FQGNSA. The CDR3 is made up of 14 amino acids. V lost 2 bases to trimming and J lost 6 bases, with 11 bases between them. CDR3 residues: CASSLRQGTNTIYF. The CDR3 bases are TGTGCCAGCAGCTTAAGGCAGGGTACAAACACCATATATTTT.

The genes are TRBV9 and TRBJ2-7; D is undetermined. In germline, CDR1 is SGDLS, CDR2 YYNGEE. Trimming cost V 0 bases and J 0 bases, with 7 bases left between them. The CDR3 runs 14 residues. The CDR3 DNA is TGTGCCAGCAGCGTAGGTCGGAGCTCCTACGAGCAGTACTTC. Protein product: CASSVGRSSYEQYF. Looking up the rest from reference TRBV9 and TRBJ2-7 gives the full variable domain: DSGVTQTPKHLITATGQRVTLRCSPRSGDLSVYWYQQSLDQGLQFLIQYYNGEERAKGNILERFSAQQFPDLHSELNLSSLELGDSALYFCASSVGRSSYEQYFGPGTRLTVT.

The DNA for the CDR3 is TGTGCCAGCTCACCTGCCGGGTTGAGAAACACCATATATTTT. The encoded protein is CASSPAGLRNTIYF. This chain links TRBV18 with TRBJ1-3; no reliable D call. Germline-derived CDR1 and CDR2 are KGHSH and LQKENI. This CDR3 is 14 amino acids long. V was trimmed by 3 bases and J by 5 bases, leaving 11 bases between them.

Here the CDR3 DNA reads TGTGCCAGCAGCTTAACAGGGGGCCCTATGAACACCGGGGAGCTGTTTTTT. It encodes CASSLTGGPMNTGELFF. The rearrangement links TRBV5-8 to TRBJ2-2; 9 bases agree with TRBD1. Germline values: CDR1 SGHTS, CDR2 YDEGEE. Trimming removed 2 bases from V and 1 base from J; junction bases left unmatched: 6. This CDR3 spans 17 amino acids.

This chain joins TRBV5-6 and TRBJ1-2; weak D call: TRBD1 (5 bases). Germline lookup yields CDR1 SGHDT and CDR2 YYEEEE. Trimming shortened V by 0 bases and J by 5 bases, and 14 bases separated the two germline ends. The length of the CDR3 is 15 residues. CDR3 sequence (DNA): TGTGCCAGCAGCTTGGCCCCGCGGACACCTTATGGCTACACCTTC. Translating gives CASSLAPRTPYGYTF. The complete variable domain, with remaining parts taken from reference TRBV5-6 and TRBJ1-2, reads DAGVTQSPTHLIKTRGQQVTLRCSPKSGHDTVSWYQQALGQGPQFIFQYYEEEERQRGNFPDRFSGHQFPNYSSELNVNALLLGDSALYLCASSLAPRTPYGYTFGSGTRLTVV.

The V gene is TRBV7-3, the J gene TRBJ1-1, with D possibly being TRBD1 (6 bases). The CDR3 loop spans 15 amino acids. Trimming pared 0 bases from V and 4 bases from J, leaving 12 bases between. Germline V gene data show CDR1 as SGHTA and CDR2 as FQGTGA. CDR3: CASSLTGARGTEAFF. The CDR3 DNA sequence: TGTGCCAGCAGCTTAACGGGGGCGAGGGGCACTGAAGCTTTCTTT.

The V and J genes are TRBV27 and TRBJ2-2, with 7 bases lining up with TRBD2. V trimming: 6 bases; J trimming: 7 bases; junction bases outside the gene matches: 8. Looked up from germline, CDR1 is MNHEY and CDR2 is SMNVEV (reference sequence). This CDR3 spans 14 amino acids. This CDR3 reads CASSGLGLIGELFF. CDR3 bases: TGTGCCAGCAGCGGACTAGGACTGATCGGGGAGCTGTTTTTT.

This clone was seen only once. This sequence joins TRBV9 and TRBJ1-1; tentatively, D is TRBD1 (5 bases). V lost 4 bases and J 5 bases, leaving 12 bases between the germline ends. Germline values: CDR1 SGDLS, CDR2 YYNGEE. The CDR3 has 13 residues. The CDR3 is CASSPTGGTEAFF. The CDR3 coding sequence is TGTGCCAGCAGCCCGACGGGGGGAACTGAAGCTTTCTTT.